This entry lists 13 T cell receptor beta chains sequenced from one sample in a study of T cells in Graves' hyperthyroidism and ophthalmopathy. RNA transcripts yielded amplified TCR beta CDR3 regions. TCR CDR3 regions were first amplified by RT-PCR with HTBI primers. TCRdb ran MiXCR on the multiplex PCR reads and lists one entry per CDR3 protein. The sample holds some 270,000 distinct CDR3 sequences, about an eighth seen once. The sequenced sample consisted of blood. These receptors all stem from a woman between 25 and 40 years old with Graves' hyperthyroidism that later progressed to Graves' ophthalmopathy.

This clonotype was counted many times. The gene calls are TRBV7-3 and TRBJ2-3, with 9 nucleotides matching TRBD2. Per germline, CDR1 SGHTA and CDR2 FQGTGA. The V segment lost 5 bases and the J segment 10 bases; nucleotides outside the gene matches: 10. This CDR3 comprises 14 residues. The CDR3 sequence is CASSLIAGAGAQYF. For the CDR3, the DNA is TGTGCCAGCAGCCTGATAGCGGGGGCGGGTGCGCAGTATTTT. The whole variable domain, remainder taken from reference TRBV7-3 and TRBJ2-3, is GAGVSQTPSNKVTEKGKYVELRCDPISGHTALYWYRQSLGQGPEFLIYFQGTGAADDSGLPNDRFFAVRPEGSVSTLKIQRTERGDSAVYLCASSLIAGAGAQYFGPGTRLTVL.

This clonotype was observed many times. The chain uses TRBV5-1 and TRBJ2-3, with D hard to call. The CDR3 has 16 residues. The V gene's germline CDR1 is SGHRS and CDR2 YFSETQ. Trimming left V 4 bases short and J 4 bases short, with 19 bases between. The CDR3 DNA sequence: TGCGCCAGCAGCCCCACCAGCTGGAGAGGCGCAGATACGCAGTATTTT. This encodes CASSPTSWRGADTQYF.

This clonotype has ten or more counts. V gene TRBV13 combines with J gene TRBJ2-1; TRBD2 matches 14 bases. The CDR3 totals 15 residues. CDR1 and CDR2 from the germline V gene are PRHDT and FYEKMQ (reference sequence). V lost 5 bases to trimming and J lost 6 bases; unmatched junction nucleotides: 3. CDR3: CASSPGTSGSNEQFF. The CDR3, as DNA: TGTGCCAGCAGCCCTGGGACTAGCGGGAGCAATGAGCAGTTCTTC.

This clonotype showed up many times. The chain couples TRBV28 to TRBJ1-2; 8 positions agree with TRBD1. This CDR3 contains 18 residues. Germline assignment: CDR1 MDHEN and CDR2 SYDVKM. Trimming took 6 bases from V and 1 from J; bases not matched to a gene: 16. The CDR3 DNA reads TGTGCCAGCAGGGGGATTGGGACAGGAGACGATCTTAACTATGGCTACACCTTC. It specifies CASRGIGTGDDLNYGYTF.

V and J are TRBV20-1 and TRBJ2-3, with 15 bases aligning to TRBD2. The CDR3 contains 18 residues. CDR1 and CDR2 (germline): DFQATT, SNEGSKA (reference sequence). V trimming: 3 bases; J trimming: 6 bases; junction bases outside the gene matches: 13. CDR3 loop: CSARGGLAGGPSGDTQYF. The DNA of the CDR3 is TGCAGTGCTAGGGGTGGACTAGCGGGAGGGCCCTCCGGGGATACGCAGTATTTT.

Details on this clonotype: Since a much larger clone is just one base distant, this may be a read error. This chain links TRBV6-1 with TRBJ2-2, with D perhaps matching TRBD1 (5 bases). The germline V gene encodes CDR1 MNHNS and CDR2 SASEGT. The CDR3 has 15 amino acids. The CDR3 reads CANSNAGTGPGELFF. CDR3 nucleotides: TGTGCCAACAGTAACGCTGGAACAGGTCCCGGGGAGCTGTTTTTT.

A word on this clonotype: A much larger clone differs from this one at a single base, so this may be a read error. The CDR3 ends on some other residue instead of the conserved phenylalanine or tryptophan, so this is likely a read error. V is TRBV20-1 and J is TRBJ1-1; D unresolved. Germline V gives CDR1 DFQATT, CDR2 SNEGSKA (reference sequence). V gave up 1 base and J gave up 3 bases, with 6 bases separating them. The CDR3 sequence is 12 residues long. The CDR3 here is CSARAGDTEAFS. The CDR3 coding sequence is TGCAGTGCTAGAGCGGGAGACACTGAAGCTTTCTCT.

This clonotype has at least ten counts. The chain couples TRBV18 to TRBJ2-7; D possibly matches TRBD1 or TRBD2 (5 bases each). CDR1 and CDR2 (germline): KGHSH, LQKENI. V lost 3 bases and J 6 bases, leaving 15 bases between the germline ends. The CDR3 consists of 14 residues. CDR3 nucleotide sequence: TGTGCCAGCTCACCTCCGGCCGCGAGGGGCGAGCAGTACTTC. Protein product: CASSPPAARGEQYF. The full variable domain, completed using reference TRBV18 and TRBJ2-7, is NAGVMQNPRHLVRRRGQEARLRCSPMKGHSHVYWYRQLPEEGLKFMVYLQKENIIDESGMPKERFSAEFPKEGPSILRIQQVVRGDSAAYFCASSPPAARGEQYFGPGTRLTVT.

This clonotype was seen repeatedly, ten times or more. The chain combines TRBV4-1 with TRBJ2-7; 10 positions agree with TRBD2. With 4 bases clipped from V and 5 bases from J, the junction kept 5 bases outside the gene matches. The CDR3 loop spans 14 amino acids. The germline gives CDR1 MGHRA, CDR2 YSYEKL. The CDR3 DNA follows: TGCGCCAGCAGCCCAGCGGGAGGGCCCCACGAGCAGTACTTC. Residues: CASSPAGGPHEQYF.

This clonotype has a count of ten or more. The genes are TRBV6-2 or TRBV6-3 and TRBJ2-1; tentatively, D is TRBD2 (6 bases). CDR3 length: 15 amino acids. Germline V gene lookup returns CDR1 MNHEY and CDR2 SVGEGT. Trimming stripped 2 bases from V and 5 bases from J, with 13 bases between. The CDR3 coding sequence is TGTGCCAGCAGTTACGGCGGGACGGGGCACAATGAGCAGTTCTTC. Its translation: CASSYGGTGHNEQFF.

The V call is TRBV29-1, the J call TRBJ2-7; D not certain. Germline loops: CDR1 SQVTM, CDR2 ANQGSEA. The length of the CDR3 is 16 residues. The germline V and J ends were trimmed by 3 bases and 4 bases, with 22 bases remaining between them. CDR3 coding DNA: TGCAGCGTTGAGGATTCGGCTCCTCCCGGTAGGTACGAGCAGTACTTC. This sequence encodes CSVEDSAPPGRYEQYF.

This clonotype has a count of ten or more. The chain recombines TRBV28 with TRBJ2-2; a possible D gene is TRBD1 (6 bases). Germline CDR1 is MDHEN and CDR2 is SYDVKM. This CDR3 is 16 amino acids long. The ends were cut back, 1 base at V and 5 bases at J, with 14 bases in the middle. CDR3: CASSLLRGSGTGELFF. The CDR3 DNA reads as TGTGCCAGCAGTTTATTGAGGGGGAGTGGTACCGGGGAGCTGTTTTTT.

This clonotype was seen many times. The chain couples TRBV20-1 to TRBJ2-5, with D uncertain. This CDR3 spans 15 amino acids. Germline-derived CDR1 and CDR2 are DFQATT and SNEGSKA (reference sequence). Trimming shortened V by 0 bases and J by 5 bases, and 16 bases separated the two germline ends. DNA for the CDR3: TGCAGTGCTAGAGATCATGGCCTGCCCCCGGAGACCCAGTACTTC. This codes for CSARDHGLPPETQYF.